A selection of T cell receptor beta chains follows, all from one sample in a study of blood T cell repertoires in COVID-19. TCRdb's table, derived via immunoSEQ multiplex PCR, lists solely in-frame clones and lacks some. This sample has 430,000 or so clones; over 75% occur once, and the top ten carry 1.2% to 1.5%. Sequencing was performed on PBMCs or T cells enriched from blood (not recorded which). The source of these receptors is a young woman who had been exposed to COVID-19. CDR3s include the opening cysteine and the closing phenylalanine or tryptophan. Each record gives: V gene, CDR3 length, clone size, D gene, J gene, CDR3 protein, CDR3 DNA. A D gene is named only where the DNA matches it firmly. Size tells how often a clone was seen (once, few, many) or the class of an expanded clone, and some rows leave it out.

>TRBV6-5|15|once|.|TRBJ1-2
CASSYSRRSNYGYTF
TGTGCCAGCAGTTACTCGCGCCGCTCGAACTATGGCTACACCTTC
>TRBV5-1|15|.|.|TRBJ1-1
CASSLNPAAGAEAFF
TGCGCCAGCAGCTTAAACCCTGCTGCGGGCGCTGAAGCTTTCTTT
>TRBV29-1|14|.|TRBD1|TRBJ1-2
CSVEGGQGIYGYTF
TGCAGCGTCGAAGGGGGACAGGGGATATATGGCTACACCTTC
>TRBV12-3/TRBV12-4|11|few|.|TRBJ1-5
CASSSGQPQHF
TGTGCCAGCAGTTCGGGACAGCCCCAGCATTTT
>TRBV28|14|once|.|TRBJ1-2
CASSFPDRFYGYTF
TGTGCCAGCAGTTTCCCTGACAGATTTTATGGCTACACCTTC
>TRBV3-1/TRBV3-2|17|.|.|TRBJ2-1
CASSKWGGSSSYNEQFF
TGTGCCAGCAGCAAATGGGGAGGATCAAGCTCCTACAATGAGCAGTTCTTC
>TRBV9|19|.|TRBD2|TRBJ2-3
CASSARPGTSGGAKNTQYF
TGTGCCAGCAGCGCCCGTCCCGGGACTAGCGGGGGGGCTAAAAATACGCAGTATTTT
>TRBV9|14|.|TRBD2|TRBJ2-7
CASSTQGSGGEQYF
TGTGCCAGCAGCACCCAAGGGTCGGGGGGCGAGCAGTACTTC
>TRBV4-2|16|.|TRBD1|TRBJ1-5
CASSQWTGGADQPQHF
TGTGCCAGCAGCCAATGGACAGGGGGCGCGGATCAGCCCCAGCATTTT
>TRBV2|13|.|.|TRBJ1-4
CASTRTLNEKLFF
TGTGCCAGCACAAGGACACTGAATGAAAAACTGTTTTTT
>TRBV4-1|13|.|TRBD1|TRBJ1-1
CASRGQDLTEAFF
TGCGCCAGCAGGGGACAGGATCTGACTGAAGCTTTCTTT
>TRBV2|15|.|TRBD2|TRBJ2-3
CASSDRLAGGDTQYF
TGTGCCAGCAGTGATCGACTAGCGGGGGGAGATACGCAGTATTTT
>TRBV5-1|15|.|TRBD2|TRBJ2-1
CASSPSGSASNEQFF
TGCGCCAGCAGCCCTAGCGGGAGTGCGTCCAATGAGCAGTTCTTC
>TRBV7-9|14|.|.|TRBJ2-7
CASSLLEPTGEQYF
TGTGCCAGCAGCTTATTGGAGCCAACGGGGGAGCAGTACTTC
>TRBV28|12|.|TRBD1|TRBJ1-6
CASSKDRESLHF
TGTGCCAGCAGCAAGGACAGGGAATCCCTCCACTTT
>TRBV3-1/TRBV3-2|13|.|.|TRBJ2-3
CASSIGAADTQYF
TGTGCCAGCAGCATTGGGGCCGCAGATACGCAGTATTTT
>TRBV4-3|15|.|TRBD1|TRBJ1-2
CASSSTPGTGEGYTF
TGCGCCAGCAGCTCTACACCCGGGACAGGGGAGGGCTACACCTTC
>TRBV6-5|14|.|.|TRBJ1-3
CASSPVGFRNTIYF
TGTGCCAGCAGCCCCGTCGGGTTCCGAAACACCATATATTTT
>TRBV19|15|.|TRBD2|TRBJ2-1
CASTPLAGGGNEQFF
TGTGCCAGTACCCCACTAGCGGGAGGTGGGAATGAGCAGTTCTTC
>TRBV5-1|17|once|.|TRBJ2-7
CASSLGRGRYFDHEQYF
TGCGCCAGCAGCTTGGGGCGGGGCCGTTATTTTGACCACGAGCAGTACTTC